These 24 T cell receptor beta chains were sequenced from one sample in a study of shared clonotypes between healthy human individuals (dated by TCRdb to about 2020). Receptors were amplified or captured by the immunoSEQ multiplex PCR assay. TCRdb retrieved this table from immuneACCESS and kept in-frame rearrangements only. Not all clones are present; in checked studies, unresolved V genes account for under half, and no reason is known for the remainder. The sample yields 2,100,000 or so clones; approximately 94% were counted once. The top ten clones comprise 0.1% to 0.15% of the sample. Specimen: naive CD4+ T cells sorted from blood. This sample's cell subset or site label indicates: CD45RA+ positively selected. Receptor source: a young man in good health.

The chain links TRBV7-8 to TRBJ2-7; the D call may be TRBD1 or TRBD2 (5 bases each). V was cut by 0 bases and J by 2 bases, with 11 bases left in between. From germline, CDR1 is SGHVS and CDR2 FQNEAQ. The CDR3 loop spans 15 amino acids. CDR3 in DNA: TGTGCCAGCAGCTTAGCGCGAGGGACGGCCTACGAGCAGTACTTC. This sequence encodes CASSLARGTAYEQYF.

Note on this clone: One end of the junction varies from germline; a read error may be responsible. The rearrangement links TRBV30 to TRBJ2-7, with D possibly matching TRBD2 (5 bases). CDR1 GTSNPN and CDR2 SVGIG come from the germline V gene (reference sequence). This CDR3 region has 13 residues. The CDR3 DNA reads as TGTGCCCGGAGTAGAGGGCAGGACTACGAGCAGTACTTC. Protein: CARSRGQDYEQYF.

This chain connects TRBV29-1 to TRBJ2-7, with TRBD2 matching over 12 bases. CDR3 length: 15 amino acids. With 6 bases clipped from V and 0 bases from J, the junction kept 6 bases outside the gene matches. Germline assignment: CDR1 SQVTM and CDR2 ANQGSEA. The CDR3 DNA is TGCAGCGTAATACTAGCGGGAGGAGGCTCCTACGAGCAGTACTTC. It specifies CSVILAGGGSYEQYF.

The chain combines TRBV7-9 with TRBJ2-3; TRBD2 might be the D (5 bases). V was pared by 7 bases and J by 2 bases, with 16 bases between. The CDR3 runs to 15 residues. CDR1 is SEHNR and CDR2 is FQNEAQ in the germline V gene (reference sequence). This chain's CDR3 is CASNRAAVNTDTQYF. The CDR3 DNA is TGTGCCAGCAACCGAGCGGCAGTCAACACAGATACGCAGTATTTT.

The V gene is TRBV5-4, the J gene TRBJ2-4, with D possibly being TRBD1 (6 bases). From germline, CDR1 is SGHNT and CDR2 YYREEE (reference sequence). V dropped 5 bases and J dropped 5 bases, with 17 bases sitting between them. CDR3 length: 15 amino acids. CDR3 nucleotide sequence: TGTGCCAGCAGTATAAGGTTGGGGGCGGAAAACATTCAGTACTTC. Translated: CASSIRLGAENIQYF. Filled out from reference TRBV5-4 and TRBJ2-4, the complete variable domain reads ETGVTQSPTHLIKTRGQQVTLRCSSQSGHNTVSWYQQALGQGPQFIFQYYREEENGRGNFPPRFSGLQFPNYSSELNVNALELDDSALYLCASSIRLGAENIQYFGAGTRLSVL.

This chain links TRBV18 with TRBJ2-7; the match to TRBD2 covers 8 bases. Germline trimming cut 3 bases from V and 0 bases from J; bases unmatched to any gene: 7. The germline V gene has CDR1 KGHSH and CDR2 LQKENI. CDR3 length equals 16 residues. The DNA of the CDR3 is TGTGCCAGCTCACCGAACGTAGCGGGGAGCTCCTACGAGCAGTACTTC. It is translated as CASSPNVAGSSYEQYF.

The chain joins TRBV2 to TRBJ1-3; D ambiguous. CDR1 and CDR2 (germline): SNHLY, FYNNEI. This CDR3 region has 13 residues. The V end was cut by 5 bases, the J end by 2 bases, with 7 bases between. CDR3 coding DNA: TGTGCCAGCAGTATCACAGCTGGAAACACCATATATTTT. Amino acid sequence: CASSITAGNTIYF. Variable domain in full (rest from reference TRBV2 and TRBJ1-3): EPEVTQTPSHQVTQMGQEVILRCVPISNHLYFYWYRQILGQKVEFLVSFYNNEISEKSEIFDDQFSVERPDGSNFTLKIRSTKLEDSAMYFCASSITAGNTIYFGEGSWLTVV.

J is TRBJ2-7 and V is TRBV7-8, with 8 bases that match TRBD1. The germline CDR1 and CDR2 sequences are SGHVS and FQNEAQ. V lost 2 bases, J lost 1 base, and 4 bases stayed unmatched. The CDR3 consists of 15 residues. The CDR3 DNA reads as TGTGCCAGCAGCTTAAGAGGACAGGGTTCCTACGAGCAGTACTTC. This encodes CASSLRGQGSYEQYF. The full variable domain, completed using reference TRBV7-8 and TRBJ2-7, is GAGVSQSPRYKVAKRGQDVALRCDPISGHVSLFWYQQALGQGPEFLTYFQNEAQLDKSGLPSDRFFAERPEGSVSTLKIQRTQQEDSAVYLCASSLRGQGSYEQYFGPGTRLTVT.

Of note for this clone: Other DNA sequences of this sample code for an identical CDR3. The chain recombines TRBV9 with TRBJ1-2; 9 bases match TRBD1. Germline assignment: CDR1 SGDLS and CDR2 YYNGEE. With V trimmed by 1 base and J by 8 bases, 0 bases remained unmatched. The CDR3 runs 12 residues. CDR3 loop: CASSVTGGGYTF. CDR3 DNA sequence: TGTGCCAGCAGCGTAACAGGGGGCGGCTACACCTTC.

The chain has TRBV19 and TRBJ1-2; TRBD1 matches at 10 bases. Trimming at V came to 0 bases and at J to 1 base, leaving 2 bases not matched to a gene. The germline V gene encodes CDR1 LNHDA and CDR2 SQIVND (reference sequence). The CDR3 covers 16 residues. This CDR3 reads CASSIEWTGGNYGYTF. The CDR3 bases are TGTGCCAGTAGTATAGAGTGGACAGGGGGTAACTATGGCTACACCTTC. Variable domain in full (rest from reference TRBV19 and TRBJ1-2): DGGITQSPKYLFRKEGQNVTLSCEQNLNHDAMYWYRQDPGQGLRLIYYSQIVNDFQKGDIAEGYSVSREKKESFPLTVTSAQKNPTAFYLCASSIEWTGGNYGYTFGSGTRLTVV.

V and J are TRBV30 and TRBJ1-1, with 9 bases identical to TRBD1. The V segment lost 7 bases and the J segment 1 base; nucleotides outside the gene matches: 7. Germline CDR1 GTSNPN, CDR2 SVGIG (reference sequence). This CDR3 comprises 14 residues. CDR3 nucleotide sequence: TGTGCCTTGGACAGGGGCGGTAAGAACACTGAAGCTTTCTTT. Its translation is CALDRGGKNTEAFF.

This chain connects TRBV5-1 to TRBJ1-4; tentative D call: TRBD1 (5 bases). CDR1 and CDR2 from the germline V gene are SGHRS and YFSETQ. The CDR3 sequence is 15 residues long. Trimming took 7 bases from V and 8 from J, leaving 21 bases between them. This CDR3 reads CASRVTGNPGEKLFF. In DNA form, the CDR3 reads TGCGCCAGCCGCGTAACAGGAAATCCCGGCGAAAAACTGTTTTTT.

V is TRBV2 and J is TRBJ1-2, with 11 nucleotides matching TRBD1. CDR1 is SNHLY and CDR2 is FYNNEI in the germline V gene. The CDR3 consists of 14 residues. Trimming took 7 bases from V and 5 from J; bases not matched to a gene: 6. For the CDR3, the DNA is TGTGCCAGCAAGGGACAGGGGGGAGGGTATGGCTACACCTTC. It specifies CASKGQGGGYGYTF.

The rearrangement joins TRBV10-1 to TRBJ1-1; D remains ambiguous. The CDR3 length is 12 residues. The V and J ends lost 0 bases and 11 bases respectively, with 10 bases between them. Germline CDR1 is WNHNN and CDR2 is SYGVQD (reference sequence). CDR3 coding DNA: TGCGCCAGCAGTGAGTCGGGGAGGGCCGCTTTCTTT. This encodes CASSESGRAAFF.

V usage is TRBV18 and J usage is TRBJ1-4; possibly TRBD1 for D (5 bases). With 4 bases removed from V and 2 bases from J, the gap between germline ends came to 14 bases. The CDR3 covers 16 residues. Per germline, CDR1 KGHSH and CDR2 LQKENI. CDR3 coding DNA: TGTGCCAGCTCACTGCGGTCCCCAGGGACTAATGAAAAACTGTTTTTT. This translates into CASSLRSPGTNEKLFF.

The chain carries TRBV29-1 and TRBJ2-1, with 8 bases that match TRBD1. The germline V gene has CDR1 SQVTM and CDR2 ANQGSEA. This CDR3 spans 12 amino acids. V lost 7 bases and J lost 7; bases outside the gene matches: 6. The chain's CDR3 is CSARQGWNEQFF. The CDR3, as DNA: TGCAGCGCCCGACAGGGGTGGAATGAGCAGTTCTTC.

The CDR3 loop reads CASSEVFGNQPQHF. The CDR3 nucleotides read TGTGCCAGCAGTGAAGTATTTGGCAATCAGCCCCAGCATTTT. The chain carries TRBV6-1 and TRBJ1-5; no clear D. V was trimmed by 1 base and J by 2 bases, leaving 6 bases between them. The CDR3 extends over 14 amino acids. Germline CDR1 reads MNHNS; CDR2 reads SASEGT.

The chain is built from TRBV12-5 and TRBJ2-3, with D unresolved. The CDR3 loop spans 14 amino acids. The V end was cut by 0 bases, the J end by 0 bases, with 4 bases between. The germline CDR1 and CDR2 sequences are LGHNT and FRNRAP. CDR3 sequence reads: CASGLVTSTDTQYF. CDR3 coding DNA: TGTGCTAGTGGTTTGGTAACTAGCACAGATACGCAGTATTTT. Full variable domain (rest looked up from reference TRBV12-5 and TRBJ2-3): DARVTQTPRHKVTEMGQEVTMRCQPILGHNTVFWYRQTMMQGLELLAYFRNRAPLDDSGMPKDRFSAEMPDATLATLKIQPSEPRDSAVYFCASGLVTSTDTQYFGPGTRLTVL.

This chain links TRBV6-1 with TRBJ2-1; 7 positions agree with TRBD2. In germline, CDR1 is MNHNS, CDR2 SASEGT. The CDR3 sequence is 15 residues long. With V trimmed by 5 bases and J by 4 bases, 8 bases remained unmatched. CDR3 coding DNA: TGTGCCAGCAGTTCGACTAGCAGGGATTACAATGAGCAGTTCTTC. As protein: CASSSTSRDYNEQFF.

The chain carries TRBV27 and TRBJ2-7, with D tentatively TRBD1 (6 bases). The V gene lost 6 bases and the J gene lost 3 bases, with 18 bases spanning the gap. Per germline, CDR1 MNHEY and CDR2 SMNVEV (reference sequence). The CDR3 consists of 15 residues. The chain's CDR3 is CASRQGFQDYYEQYF. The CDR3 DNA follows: TGTGCCAGCAGACAGGGATTTCAAGACTACTACGAGCAGTACTTC.

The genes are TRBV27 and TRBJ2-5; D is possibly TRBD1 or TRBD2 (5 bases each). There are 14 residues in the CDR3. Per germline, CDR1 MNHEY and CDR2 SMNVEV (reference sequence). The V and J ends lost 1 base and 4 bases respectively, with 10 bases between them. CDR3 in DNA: TGTGCCAGCAGTTTATGGGGGTTAGGAGAGACCCAGTACTTC. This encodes CASSLWGLGETQYF.

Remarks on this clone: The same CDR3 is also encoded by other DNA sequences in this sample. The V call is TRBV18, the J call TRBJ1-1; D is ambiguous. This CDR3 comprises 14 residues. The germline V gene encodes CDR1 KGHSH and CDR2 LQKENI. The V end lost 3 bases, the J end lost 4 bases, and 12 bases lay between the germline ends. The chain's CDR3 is CASSPGAGGTEAFF. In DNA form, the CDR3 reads TGTGCCAGCTCACCCGGAGCGGGAGGCACTGAAGCTTTCTTT. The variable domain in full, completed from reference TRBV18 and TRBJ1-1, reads NAGVMQNPRHLVRRRGQEARLRCSPMKGHSHVYWYRQLPEEGLKFMVYLQKENIIDESGMPKERFSAEFPKEGPSILRIQQVVRGDSAAYFCASSPGAGGTEAFFGQGTRLTVV.

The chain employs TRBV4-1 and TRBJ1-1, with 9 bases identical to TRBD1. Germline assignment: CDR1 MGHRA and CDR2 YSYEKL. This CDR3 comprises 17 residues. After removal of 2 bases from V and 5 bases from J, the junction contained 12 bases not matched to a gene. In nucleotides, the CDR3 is TGCGCCAGCAGCCAAATCGGGACAGGGCCTGTTGGTACTGAAGCTTTCTTT. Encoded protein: CASSQIGTGPVGTEAFF.

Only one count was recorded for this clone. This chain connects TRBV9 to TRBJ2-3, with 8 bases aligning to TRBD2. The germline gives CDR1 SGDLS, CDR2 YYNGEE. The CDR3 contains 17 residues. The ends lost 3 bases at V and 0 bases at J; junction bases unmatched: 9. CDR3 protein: CASSDSPIAGSTDTQYF. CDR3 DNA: TGTGCCAGCAGCGATAGCCCAATAGCGGGGAGCACAGATACGCAGTATTTT.